This T cell receptor (beta chain) was obtained from a study of T cell responses to AZD1222 COVID-19 vaccine. Study-level findings and limits: Baseline seropositivity characterized only a handful of AZD1222 recipients. Clonal diversity may have been underestimated, and the donors were mostly white British, with more females than males. Repertoires were obtained solely post-peak T cell response.

Looked up from germline, CDR1 is LNHDA and CDR2 is SQIVND (reference sequence). V was trimmed by 6 bases and J by 2 bases, leaving 13 bases between them. This CDR3 has 14 amino acids. The assay was immunoSEQ multiplex PCR, and TCRdb's table has in-frame clones only and misses some. This sample has around 70,000 clones, with about four fifths found just once. Comments on this clone: The antigen is undetermined.

The source of this sequence is an adult in good health. Source: peripheral blood, taken on day 0 of MenACWY control vaccination. The genes are TRBV19 and TRBJ1-1, with D perhaps matching TRBD1 (5 bases). CDR3 nucleotide sequence: TGTGCCAGTAGCCTACAGGAGCCAAACACTGAAGCTTTCTTT. This encodes CASSLQEPNTEAFF.